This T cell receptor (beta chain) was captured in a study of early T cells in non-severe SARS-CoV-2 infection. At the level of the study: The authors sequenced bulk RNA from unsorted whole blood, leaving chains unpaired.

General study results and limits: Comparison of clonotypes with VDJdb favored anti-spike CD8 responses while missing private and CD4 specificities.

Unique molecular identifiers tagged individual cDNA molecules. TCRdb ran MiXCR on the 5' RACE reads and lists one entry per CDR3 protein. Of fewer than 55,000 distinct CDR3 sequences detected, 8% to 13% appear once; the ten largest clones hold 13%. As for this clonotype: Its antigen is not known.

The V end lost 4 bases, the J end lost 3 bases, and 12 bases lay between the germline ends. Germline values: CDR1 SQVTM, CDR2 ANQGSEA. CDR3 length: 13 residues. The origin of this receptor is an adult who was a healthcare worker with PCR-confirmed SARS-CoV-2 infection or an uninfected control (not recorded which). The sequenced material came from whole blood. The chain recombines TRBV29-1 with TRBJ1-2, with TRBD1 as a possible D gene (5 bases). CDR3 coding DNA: TGCAGCGTTGTTGCAGACAGTCACTATGGCTACACCTTC. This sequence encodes CSVVADSHYGYTF. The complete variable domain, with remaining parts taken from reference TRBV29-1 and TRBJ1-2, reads SAVISQKPSRDICQRGTSLTIQCQVDSQVTMMFWYRQQPGQSLTLIATANQGSEATYESGFVIDKFPISRPNLTFSTLTVSNMSPEDSSIYLCSVVADSHYGYTFGSGTRLTVV.